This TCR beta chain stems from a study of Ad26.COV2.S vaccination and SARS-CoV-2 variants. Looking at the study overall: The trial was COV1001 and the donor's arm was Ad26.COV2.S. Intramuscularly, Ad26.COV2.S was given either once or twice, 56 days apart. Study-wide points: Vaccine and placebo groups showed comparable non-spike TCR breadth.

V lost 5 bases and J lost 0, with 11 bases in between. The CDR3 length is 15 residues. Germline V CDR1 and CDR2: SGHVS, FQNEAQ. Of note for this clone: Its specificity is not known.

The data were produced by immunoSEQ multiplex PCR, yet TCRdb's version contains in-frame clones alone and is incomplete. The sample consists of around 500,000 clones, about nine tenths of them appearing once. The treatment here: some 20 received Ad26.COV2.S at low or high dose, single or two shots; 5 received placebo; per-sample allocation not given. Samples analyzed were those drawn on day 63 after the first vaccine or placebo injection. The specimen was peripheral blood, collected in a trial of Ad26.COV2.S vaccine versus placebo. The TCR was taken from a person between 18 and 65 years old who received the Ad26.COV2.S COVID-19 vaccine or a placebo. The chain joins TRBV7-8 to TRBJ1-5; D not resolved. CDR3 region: CASSHRLNSNQPQHF. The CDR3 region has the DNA TGTGCCAGCAGCCATAGACTGAATAGCAATCAGCCCCAGCATTTT.